These 14 T cell receptor beta chains originate from one sample sequenced in a study of blood T cells in healthy people across ages. Sample-barcoded 5' priming and a J-beta primer mix drove a second PCR of roughly 7 to 11 cycles. Each CDR3 protein gets one entry after TCRdb re-called the 5' RACE reads with MiXCR. The profile covers about 780,000 distinct CDR3 sequences, with roughly 24% appearing a single time and around 3% taken by the ten largest. This sample also belongs to another study, concerning T cells of mothers and their children.

Sequencing was done on a sample of blood. The receptor source for this set is a boy aged 10-17 years in good health.

The chain employs TRBV10-3 and TRBJ2-1; 12 bases agree with TRBD2. After removal of 4 bases from V and 6 bases from J, the junction contained 7 bases not matched to a gene. Germline CDR1 reads ENHRY; CDR2 reads SYGVKD. The CDR3 runs to 16 residues. The CDR3 DNA reads TGTGCCATCAGTGCGCCACTAGCGGGGGGCCCCAATGAGCAGTTCTTC. Its translation is CAISAPLAGGPNEQFF.

The gene calls are TRBV27 and TRBJ1-2; 8 bases are a match to TRBD1. Losses at the gene ends were 3 bases for V and 7 bases for J; bases not matched to a gene: 7. The germline V gene encodes CDR1 MNHEY and CDR2 SMNVEV (reference sequence). The CDR3 is made up of 14 amino acids. The CDR3 nucleotides read TGTGCCAGCAGTTTCCTACAGGGGGGGAGTGGCTACACCTTC. Protein sequence: CASSFLQGGSGYTF.

The chain carries TRBV25-1 and TRBJ2-1; unclear D gene. V was trimmed by 4 bases and J by 4 bases, leaving 8 bases between them. The CDR3 loop spans 13 amino acids. The germline CDR1 and CDR2 sequences are MGHDK and SYGVNS. CDR3 in DNA: TGTGCCAGCAGTGGACAAAATTACAATGAGCAGTTCTTC. Residues: CASSGQNYNEQFF. Using reference TRBV25-1 and TRBJ2-1 for the parts outside the CDR3, the full variable domain is EADIYQTPRYLVIGTGKKITLECSQTMGHDKMYWYQQDPGMELHLIHYSYGVNSTEKGDLSSESTVSRIRTEHFPLTLESARPSHTSQYLCASSGQNYNEQFFGPGTRLTVL.

The V call is TRBV11-2, the J call TRBJ2-5; tentative D call: TRBD2 (6 bases). The CDR3 length is 15 residues. With 6 bases removed from V and 4 bases from J, the gap between germline ends came to 18 bases. Germline values: CDR1 SGHAT, CDR2 FQNNGV. CDR3 region: CASSSRRGRLETQYF. The CDR3 DNA sequence: TGTGCCAGCAGTTCCCGACGGGGGAGGTTAGAGACCCAGTACTTC.

This chain uses TRBV28 with TRBJ1-2, with D hard to call. Germline-derived CDR1 and CDR2 are MDHEN and SYDVKM. Trimming cost V 3 bases and J 3 bases, with 11 bases left between them. This CDR3 has 14 residues. The CDR3 spells CASSFPNEYYGYTF. DNA for the CDR3: TGTGCCAGCAGTTTCCCCAACGAGTACTATGGCTACACCTTC.

This sequence joins TRBV13 and TRBJ2-7; tentatively, D is TRBD1 (5 bases). With 3 bases removed from V and 5 bases from J, the gap between germline ends came to 11 bases. This CDR3 spans 13 amino acids. Per the germline V gene, CDR1 is PRHDT and CDR2 is FYEKMQ (reference sequence). CDR3 protein: CASSFQGTDEQYF. CDR3 DNA sequence: TGTGCCAGCAGCTTCCAGGGCACAGACGAGCAGTACTTC.

This clonotype occurred a few times. The chain carries TRBV30 and TRBJ1-4, with unresolved D. Germline V lookup: CDR1 GTSNPN, CDR2 SVGIG (reference sequence). V lost 3 bases and J lost 4, with 6 bases in between. CDR3 length equals 12 residues. CDR3 in amino acids: CAWRRGNEKLFF. For the CDR3, the DNA is TGTGCCTGGAGGCGGGGTAATGAAAAACTGTTTTTT.

The chain has TRBV2 and TRBJ2-7; D is undetermined. The CDR3 contains 13 residues. The germline V gene has CDR1 SNHLY and CDR2 FYNNEI. V was shortened by 8 bases and J by 3 bases, with 14 bases between the two germline ends. The CDR3 sequence is CASLPETSYEQYF. The CDR3 nucleotides are TGTGCCAGCCTACCCGAGACCAGCTACGAGCAGTACTTC.

The chain uses TRBV13 and TRBJ1-2; no definite D call. The V and J ends lost 9 bases and 4 bases respectively, with 12 bases between them. Germline CDR1 PRHDT, CDR2 FYEKMQ (reference sequence). The CDR3 loop spans 12 amino acids. The CDR3 sequence: CASRAWGYGYTF. In DNA, the CDR3 is TGTGCCAGTCGCGCGTGGGGCTATGGCTACACCTTC. The full variable domain, in which reference TRBV13 and TRBJ1-2 provide the parts outside the CDR3, is AAGVIQSPRHLIKEKRETATLKCYPIPRHDTVYWYQQGPGQDPQFLISFYEKMQSDKGSIPDRFSAQQFSDYHSELNMSSLELGDSALYFCASRAWGYGYTFGSGTRLTVV.

This chain joins TRBV12-3 or TRBV12-4 and TRBJ2-5, with D hard to call. CDR3 length: 14 amino acids. Deletions cut 6 bases from V and 5 bases from J, with 16 bases between. CDR3 DNA: TGTGCCAGCAGCTCGACACCTATTGTGGAGACCCAGTACTTC. It specifies CASSSTPIVETQYF.

This clonotype was detected only a few times. J is TRBJ2-3 and V is TRBV7-2; D is possibly TRBD1 (5 bases). Between the trimmed V and J ends, which lost 5 bases and 0 bases, there was a span of 9 bases. The CDR3 totals 14 residues. Germline-derived CDR1 and CDR2 are SGHTA and FQGNSA. The CDR3 coding sequence is TGTGCCAGCAGCGAAGACAGTAGCACAGATACGCAGTATTTT. Translating gives CASSEDSSTDTQYF.

The chain has TRBV28 and TRBJ2-1, with 9 nucleotides matching TRBD2. The V gene's germline CDR1 is MDHEN and CDR2 SYDVKM. Germline trimming cut 8 bases from V and 15 bases from J; bases unmatched to any gene: 8. This CDR3 is built from 11 residues. This CDR3 reads CASAKGLARFF. CDR3 DNA sequence: TGTGCCAGCGCGAAGGGACTAGCTAGGTTCTTC.

Only a few counts were recorded for this clonotype. The chain uses TRBV28 and TRBJ1-3, with no clear D. Trimming took off 5 bases at V and 0 bases at J, with 8 bases between the two ends. CDR1 MDHEN and CDR2 SYDVKM come from the germline V gene. The CDR3 extends over 14 amino acids. The CDR3 spells CASSPRSSGNTIYF. DNA for the CDR3: TGTGCCAGCAGTCCCCGCAGCTCTGGAAACACCATATATTTT.

The chain couples TRBV7-9 to TRBJ2-7, with 7 bases fitting TRBD1. V lost 4 bases, J lost 3 bases, and 6 bases stayed unmatched. Germline assignment: CDR1 SEHNR and CDR2 FQNEAQ (reference sequence). This CDR3 region has 14 residues. The CDR3 region has the DNA TGTGCCAGCAGCTCTCGGGACAGCCGCTACGAGCAGTACTTC. This gives the protein CASSSRDSRYEQYF.